This T cell receptor (beta chain) was recorded in a study of Ad26.COV2.S vaccination and SARS-CoV-2 variants (dated by TCRdb to the early 2020s). Background for the entire study: Donors in the vaccine arm were drawn from COV1001, a multicentre, randomized, double-blind, placebo-controlled phase I-IIa trial testing Ad26.COV2.S in healthy adults. Ad26.COV2.S was administered intramuscularly at 5 x 10^10 or 1 x 10^11 viral particles, either as a single shot or as two shots given 56 days apart. The specificity and breadth of SARS-CoV-2-reactive T cell receptors after Ad26.COV2.S vaccination were assessed by TCRbeta repertoire sequencing. The TCR-sequenced set comprised approximately 32 samples: around 20 Ad26.COV2.S vaccine recipients, 5 placebo recipients and 8 SARS-CoV-2 convalescent individuals. Participants in the trial were split at random into five groups of five each, receiving low-dose or high-dose Ad26.COV2.S once or twice, or else placebo on both occasions. Blinding of investigators to trial group allocation was maintained during experiments and outcome assessment.

The immunoSEQ Assay was the method used to sequence TCRbeta CDR3 regions. After extraction, genomic DNA underwent amplification by bias-controlled multiplex PCR, followed by high-throughput sequencing. Under the source paper's analysis protocol: To quantify the absolute abundance of every unique TCRbeta CDR3 region, sequences were collapsed and filtered. T cell fraction was estimated by normalization of TCRbeta template counts to usable DNA, with usable DNA being measured through amplification of reference genes present in all nucleated cells. Repertoire TCRs were annotated as SARS-CoV-2-specific by exact matching of V gene, CDR3 amino acid sequence and J gene to a known reactive TCR set. The reference SARS-CoV-2 TCR set came from MIRA and was filtered for enrichment in COVID-19-positive ImmuneCODE repertoires, removing public or cross-reactive TCRs. Using the MIRA antigens, annotated TCRs were further analysed by specific ORF or by position within an ORF. Depth was the summed frequency of annotated unique rearrangements, while breadth was defined as annotated unique rearrangements over total unique productive rearrangements. Group comparisons of TCR breadth used two-sided Wilcoxon rank-sum tests. TCRdb obtained this table from immuneACCESS and retained in-frame rearrangements with V and J assigned. These tables miss some clones; where compared with another copy, unresolved V genes account for less than half of the shortfall, and the remainder is unexplained. V, J and clone size are taken as reported in that table, and D and trimming were inferred from the DNA itself. Across this sample there are some 300,000 clones, with around 85% seen only once. The leading ten clones occupy around 2% of the sample.

Findings and caveats that apply to the study as a whole: Vaccine and placebo recipients had comparable non-spike TCR breadth, which fits with the vaccine containing only spike. Ad26.COV2.S recipients had higher spike-specific TCR breadth than placebo recipients (P = 0.0014). Substantial breadth of spike-specific CD8+ and CD4+ T cell responses was reported after vaccination. Comparing responses between vaccine doses or regimens was not something the study was powered to do. According to the authors, total T cell responses may have been underestimated by the TCR breadth and depth analyses.

As for this clone: Which antigen it targets is not known. No clone much larger than this one lies a single base away; base qualities are absent.

The CDR3 has 14 amino acids, counting the end cysteine and phenylalanine. Only CDR3 DNA remains: 42 bases, in frame from the first base. The V end gives up 2 bases and the J end 4 bases, leaving 1 base in the junction not matched to a gene. For CDR1 and CDR2, the germline V gene lists SGHRS and YFSETQ. The treatment or condition label, read with the paper, signifies: 15 to 20 received Ad26.COV2.S at low or high dose, single or two shots; 5 received placebo; per-sample allocation not given. For vaccine and placebo recipients, the sequenced repertoires came from samples collected on day 63 after the first injection. Between 29 July and 7 August 2020, Cohort 1b enrolled about two dozen adults aged 18-55 years at one site in Boston, USA. Ad26.COV2.S was a replication-incompetent adenovirus type 26 vector expressing a prefusion-stabilized SARS-CoV-2 spike protein from the original Wuhan strain.

The sequence links TRBV5-1 to TRBJ2-2; the junction holds 8 bases that match TRBD1. The sequence was collected from a person between 18 and 59 years old who received the Ad26.COV2.S COVID-19 vaccine or a placebo. Sequenced material: peripheral blood, taken in a trial of Ad26.COV2.S vaccine versus placebo. The CDR3 corresponds to CASSLQGVTGELFF. The DNA is as follows: TGCGCCAGCAGCTTACAGGGGGTCACCGGGGAGCTGTTTTTT.